Listed below are T cell receptor beta chains from one sample, sequenced in a study of glioma-infiltrating T cells. One entry per CDR3 protein, called by TCRdb with MiXCR from the multiplex PCR reads. The sample yields 400,000 or so distinct CDR3 sequences, approximately 42% seen once. Sequenced sample: glioma tissue, nonneoplastic brain tissue, or PBMCs (not recorded which). These receptors were obtained from a human donor with low-grade glioma or glioblastoma, undergoing nonglioma brain surgery, or in good health (not recorded which). The CDR3 runs from the conserved cysteine through the conserved F or W. Fields, in order: clone size, J gene, V gene, D gene, CDR3 DNA, CDR3 protein. The D gene is left open where the match is weak. Only some rows state a clone size, as once, few, many or a class for expanded clones.

clone_size: few
j_call: TRBJ2-2
v_call: TRBV28
d_call: NA
cdr3_nt: TGTGCCAGCAGCCCCTTAGCGGCACCATCTGGGGAGCTGTTTTTT
cdr3_aa: CASSPLAAPSGELFF

clone_size: many
j_call: TRBJ1-6
v_call: TRBV27
d_call: TRBD1
cdr3_nt: TGTGCCAGCAGTTTCATTTTCTCCGGGACAGGGCGATTTTCACCCCTCCACTTT
cdr3_aa: CASSFIFSGTGRFSPLHF

clone_size: NA
j_call: TRBJ1-2
v_call: TRBV20-1
d_call: NA
cdr3_nt: TGCAGTGCTAGCAGACAGGCCATCTATGGCTACACCTTC
cdr3_aa: CSASRQAIYGYTF

clone_size: NA
j_call: TRBJ2-3
v_call: TRBV12-3/TRBV12-4
d_call: NA
cdr3_nt: TGTGCCAGCAGTCTTAGGACCTGGGGACAGCAGTATTTT
cdr3_aa: CASSLRTWGQQYF

clone_size: NA
j_call: TRBJ1-4
v_call: TRBV27
d_call: TRBD1
cdr3_nt: TGTGCCAGCGGTTTAGGGGGCCTTTCTAATGAAAAACTGTTTTTT
cdr3_aa: CASGLGGLSNEKLFF

clone_size: NA
j_call: TRBJ2-7
v_call: TRBV20-1
d_call: NA
cdr3_nt: TGCAGTGTTAAGGGTGGGACATCCTACGAGCAGTACTTC
cdr3_aa: CSVKGGTSYEQYF

clone_size: NA
j_call: TRBJ2-2
v_call: TRBV27
d_call: NA
cdr3_nt: TGTGCCAGCAGCCGGGGCTTCGGGGAGCTGTTTTTT
cdr3_aa: CASSRGFGELFF

clone_size: few
j_call: TRBJ2-1
v_call: TRBV29-1
d_call: NA
cdr3_nt: TGCAGCGTTTCCCCATCCTTAGTGAATGAGCAGTTCTTC
cdr3_aa: CSVSPSLVNEQFF

clone_size: NA
j_call: TRBJ2-1
v_call: TRBV27
d_call: NA
cdr3_nt: TGTGCCAGCAGTTTATTGGGGGGTGAGCAGTTCTTC
cdr3_aa: CASSLLGGEQFF

clone_size: few
j_call: TRBJ2-3
v_call: TRBV4-3
d_call: TRBD2
cdr3_nt: TGCGCCAGCAGCCAAGTAGCGGGAGTATCAGATACGCAGTATTTT
cdr3_aa: CASSQVAGVSDTQYF

clone_size: NA
j_call: TRBJ1-6
v_call: TRBV2
d_call: NA
cdr3_nt: TGTGCCAGCAGTTTCGGACAGCTTACTTCACCCCTCCACTTT
cdr3_aa: CASSFGQLTSPLHF

clone_size: many
j_call: TRBJ2-3
v_call: TRBV27
d_call: NA
cdr3_nt: TGTGCCAGCAGTTTGGGTGGAAACACAGATACGCAGTATTTT
cdr3_aa: CASSLGGNTDTQYF

clone_size: NA
j_call: TRBJ2-2
v_call: TRBV6-5
d_call: NA
cdr3_nt: TGTGCCAGCAGTGTCTCAGGGAACACCGGGGAGCTGTTTTTT
cdr3_aa: CASSVSGNTGELFF

clone_size: NA
j_call: TRBJ2-1
v_call: TRBV20-1
d_call: NA
cdr3_nt: TGCAGTGCTGGACCGGGCTTGACCTACAATGAGCAGTTCTTC
cdr3_aa: CSAGPGLTYNEQFF

clone_size: NA
j_call: TRBJ1-2
v_call: TRBV7-2
d_call: NA
cdr3_nt: TGTGCCAGCAGCTTAGAAAGATTTAACTATGGCTACACCTTC
cdr3_aa: CASSLERFNYGYTF

clone_size: many
j_call: TRBJ1-5
v_call: TRBV27
d_call: NA
cdr3_nt: TGTGCCAGCAGAACAGAGCCCCATCAGCCCCAGCATTTT
cdr3_aa: CASRTEPHQPQHF

clone_size: NA
j_call: TRBJ2-1
v_call: TRBV7-2
d_call: NA
cdr3_nt: TGTGCCAGCAGCTCACGGGACACACTTGTGGCTGAGCAGTTCTTC
cdr3_aa: CASSSRDTLVAEQFF

clone_size: NA
j_call: TRBJ2-1
v_call: TRBV19
d_call: NA
cdr3_nt: TGTGCCAGTAGCCCCGGGACAAGGGGCTACAATGAGCAGTTCTTC
cdr3_aa: CASSPGTRGYNEQFF

clone_size: NA
j_call: TRBJ2-3
v_call: TRBV7-2
d_call: TRBD2
cdr3_nt: TGTGCCAGCAGCTTACCCCCCAGGACTAGCGGGAGGGCGGCAGATACGCAGTATTTT
cdr3_aa: CASSLPPRTSGRAADTQYF

clone_size: many
j_call: TRBJ2-1
v_call: TRBV27
d_call: TRBD2
cdr3_nt: TGTGCCAGCAGTTTAGGGACTAGAGGCCGTAATGAGCAGTTCTTC
cdr3_aa: CASSLGTRGRNEQFF